Below, 20 T cell receptor beta chains from the same sample are listed, as sequenced in a study of blood T cell repertoires in COVID-19. Method: immunoSEQ multiplex PCR; TCRdb's copy keeps in-frame clones and lacks some. The sample gives approximately 180,000 clones, 75% to 80% of which show up once; more than 25% is in the top ten. Sequenced sample: peripheral blood. The receptors here all came from an older woman with acute or convalescent COVID-19.

V is TRBV19 and J is TRBJ2-7, with 7 nucleotides matching TRBD2. The CDR3 extends over 14 amino acids. V lost 5 bases and J lost 3; bases outside the gene matches: 7. In germline, CDR1 is LNHDA, CDR2 SQIVND (reference sequence). CDR3 nucleotides: TGTGCCAGTAGTTCCCAGCGGGGATTCTACGAGCAGTACTTC. It codes for CASSSQRGFYEQYF.

The rearrangement links TRBV6-6 to TRBJ2-1, with D tentatively TRBD2 (5 bases). Trimming took 6 bases from V and 2 from J, leaving 14 bases between them. CDR3 length: 15 residues. CDR1 and CDR2 from the germline V gene are MNHNY and SVGAGI (reference sequence). CDR3 coding DNA: TGTGCCAGCAGCTATACGGGGAGTGCCTACAATGAGCAGTTCTTC. It specifies CASSYTGSAYNEQFF.

V gene TRBV18 combines with J gene TRBJ1-2, with D possibly matching TRBD1 (6 bases). The germline CDR1 and CDR2 sequences are KGHSH and LQKENI. This CDR3 spans 15 amino acids. V gave up 3 bases and J gave up 2 bases, with 13 bases separating them. The CDR3 DNA follows: TGTGCCAGCTCACCTCGGACAGAGTTAAACTATGGCTACACCTTC. This gives the protein CASSPRTELNYGYTF.

Worth noting for this clone: Distinct nucleotide sequences in the sample also encode this CDR3. This chain joins TRBV3-1 (or the pseudogene TRBV3-2) and TRBJ2-5, with TRBD2 identical over 11 bases. The trim removed 4 bases at V and 4 bases at J, leaving 2 bases unmatched. The CDR3 sequence is 14 residues long. The V gene's germline CDR1 is LGHDT and CDR2 YNNKEL (reference sequence). The CDR3 DNA follows: TGTGCCAGCAGCCCTACTAGCGGGGGAGAGACCCAGTACTTC. As protein: CASSPTSGGETQYF.

J is TRBJ2-1 and V is TRBV2, with no clear D. Trimming removed 4 bases at V and 7 bases at J, with 17 bases between. CDR1 SNHLY and CDR2 FYNNEI come from the germline V gene. The CDR3 is made up of 15 amino acids. CDR3 sequence (DNA): TGTGCCAGCAGTGTAGCCCCGGCTAGTTGGAATGAGCAGTTCTTC. Encoded protein: CASSVAPASWNEQFF.

This chain connects TRBV5-1 to TRBJ1-4, with 8 positions matching TRBD1. CDR1 and CDR2 (germline): SGHRS, YFSETQ. J was trimmed by 2 bases and V by 3 bases; bases with no gene match: 3. The CDR3 has 15 amino acids. The CDR3 protein is CASSSGGRTNEKLFF. The DNA for the CDR3 is TGCGCCAGCAGCTCAGGGGGCCGCACTAATGAAAAACTGTTTTTT. Full variable domain (outside the CDR3, taken from reference TRBV5-1 and TRBJ1-4): KAGVTQTPRYLIKTRGQQVTLSCSPISGHRSVSWYQQTPGQGLQFLFEYFSETQRNKGNFPGRFSGRQFSNSRSEMNVSTLELGDSALYLCASSSGGRTNEKLFFGSGTQLSVL.

The rearrangement uses TRBV18 and TRBJ1-2; 7 nucleotides align to TRBD1. Germline V lookup: CDR1 KGHSH, CDR2 LQKENI. The CDR3 contains 14 residues. J gave up 3 bases and V 4 bases, and 5 bases lay outside the gene matches. CDR3 amino acids: CASSQGASDYGYTF. For the CDR3, the DNA is TGTGCCAGCTCACAGGGGGCATCGGACTATGGCTACACCTTC.

This chain links TRBV6-5 with TRBJ2-1; TRBD2 agrees at 15 bases. This CDR3 region has 15 residues. Germline loops: CDR1 MNHEY, CDR2 SVGAGI. Losses at the gene ends were 4 bases for V and 7 bases for J; bases not matched to a gene: 2. CDR3 sequence (DNA): TGTGCCAGCAGTTCCGGGACTAGCGGGAGGAATGAGCAGTTCTTC. Translated: CASSSGTSGRNEQFF.

The chain is built from TRBV9 and TRBJ1-4, with D unclear. The CDR3 is 16 amino acids. CDR1 is SGDLS and CDR2 is YYNGEE in the germline V gene. V lost 0 bases and J 2 bases, leaving 11 bases between the germline ends. The CDR3 region has the DNA TGTGCCAGCAGCGTAGCTCTTGGGCAGACTAATGAAAAACTGTTTTTT. Amino acids: CASSVALGQTNEKLFF.

The chain couples TRBV7-7 to TRBJ2-7; no clear D gene. Trimming left V 5 bases short and J 4 bases short, with 18 bases between. Germline CDR1 and CDR2: SSHAT and FNYEAQ (reference sequence). This CDR3 contains 15 residues. CDR3 amino acids: CASSPGPTNGYEQYF. The CDR3 region has the DNA TGTGCCAGCAGCCCAGGTCCTACGAACGGTTACGAGCAGTACTTC.

Concerning this clone itself: The junction does not match germline at one end; this may be a read error. The sample carries other DNA sequences with the same CDR3. The V gene is TRBV18, the J gene TRBJ1-5; D not certain. Germline V lookup: CDR1 KGHSH, CDR2 LQKENI. The CDR3 sequence is 13 residues long. The CDR3 DNA reads as TGTGCCAGCTCACCTGATAGCGATCAGCCCCAGCATTTT. This sequence encodes CASSPDSDQPQHF.

This clone has at least ten counts. This chain links TRBV7-6 with TRBJ2-7; 8 bases agree with TRBD2. The CDR3 extends over 20 amino acids. The germline CDR1 and CDR2 sequences are SGHVS and FNYEAQ. The J segment lost 5 bases and the V segment lost 4 bases, leaving 25 bases of the junction unmatched. The CDR3 sequence: CASSSLLIAGPTQDTDEQYF. In DNA form, the CDR3 reads TGTGCCAGCAGCTCCCTTTTAATAGCGGGACCCACTCAGGATACGGACGAGCAGTACTTC.

The V and J genes are TRBV15 and TRBJ2-7; 12 bases are shared with TRBD2. The CDR3 runs to 15 residues. V was pared by 3 bases and J by 3 bases, with 3 bases of the junction left unmatched. The germline V gene encodes CDR1 LNHNV and CDR2 YYDKDF (reference sequence). The CDR3 spells CATSSETSGSYEQYF. In nucleotides, the CDR3 is TGTGCCACCAGCAGTGAGACTAGCGGGAGCTACGAGCAGTACTTC.

The chain employs TRBV5-6 and TRBJ2-2; 8 bases align to TRBD2. This CDR3 region has 16 residues. V lost 2 bases to trimming and J lost 6 bases; unmatched junction nucleotides: 9. Per the germline V gene, CDR1 is SGHDT and CDR2 is YYEEEE. The CDR3 region is CASSFPTGGISGELFF. CDR3 DNA sequence: TGTGCCAGCAGCTTCCCTACGGGGGGGATCTCCGGGGAGCTGTTTTTT. The variable domain in full, with the rest retrieved from reference TRBV5-6 and TRBJ2-2, is DAGVTQSPTHLIKTRGQQVTLRCSPKSGHDTVSWYQQALGQGPQFIFQYYEEEERQRGNFPDRFSGHQFPNYSSELNVNALLLGDSALYLCASSFPTGGISGELFFGEGSRLTVL.

V is TRBV5-4 and J is TRBJ2-1; possibly TRBD2 for D (5 bases). The CDR3 contains 16 residues. Trimming removed 3 bases at V and 5 bases at J, with 18 bases between. From germline, CDR1 is SGHNT and CDR2 YYREEE (reference sequence). CDR3 bases: TGTGCCAGCAGCTCCGGACTTTTATCGGCGAACAATGAGCAGTTCTTC. Translation gives CASSSGLLSANNEQFF.

This clone was picked up many times. This rearrangement joins TRBV7-9 to TRBJ2-5, with TRBD2 as a possible D gene (6 bases). CDR1 is SEHNR and CDR2 is FQNEAQ in the germline V gene (reference sequence). This CDR3 comprises 14 residues. Trimming pared 5 bases from V and 5 bases from J, leaving 15 bases between. CDR3 bases: TGTGCCAGCAGCCATAGCGGAAACCCGGAGACCCAGTACTTC. Protein sequence: CASSHSGNPETQYF.

This clone has just a few counts. CDR3 region: CASSYSTQAVEQYF. CDR3 in DNA: TGTGCCAGCAGTTACTCGACGCAGGCAGTAGAGCAGTACTTC. V gene TRBV6-6 combines with J gene TRBJ2-7; D is undetermined. Germline CDR1 reads MNHNY; CDR2 reads SVGAGI (reference sequence). The V end lost 0 bases, the J end lost 7 bases, and 13 bases lay between the germline ends. The CDR3 is 14 amino acids.

The gene calls are TRBV14 and TRBJ2-7; 7 bases match TRBD1. The CDR3 contains 14 residues. CDR1 SGHDN and CDR2 FVKESK come from the germline V gene. V gave up 1 base and J gave up 2 bases; unmatched junction bases: 2. This CDR3 reads CASSQGTGPYEQYF. CDR3 DNA sequence: TGTGCCAGCAGCCAAGGGACAGGCCCCTACGAGCAGTACTTC.

The CDR3 loop is CASRGGSGPTDTQYF. The CDR3, as DNA: TGCGCCAGCAGGGGGGGTAGCGGACCCACAGATACGCAGTATTTT. The V and J genes are TRBV10-2 and TRBJ2-3; possibly TRBD2 for D (6 bases). V was trimmed by 6 bases and J by 2 bases, leaving 15 bases between them. CDR1 and CDR2 (germline): WSHSY, SAAADI. The CDR3 runs 15 residues.

CDR3 amino acids: CASSFSQTYEQYF. As DNA, the CDR3 is TGTGCCAGCAGTTTCTCACAGACCTACGAGCAGTACTTC. The chain couples TRBV12-3 or TRBV12-4 to TRBJ2-7; D is ambiguous. The CDR3 has 13 amino acids. Trimming cost V 3 bases and J 2 bases, with 8 bases left between them.